The 29 T cell receptor beta chains presented below share a single source sample, sequenced in a study of T cells in Graves' hyperthyroidism and ophthalmopathy. The investigators amplified TCR beta CDR3 regions from RNA transcripts. With the HTBI primer set, the TCR CDR3 went through a first round of RT-PCR. TCRdb recomputed calls from the multiplex PCR reads with MiXCR, one row per CDR3 protein. Of some 800,000 distinct CDR3 sequences in the sample, 35% to 40% were seen once. Sequencing was performed on blood. The receptor source for this set is a man younger than 35 with Graves' hyperthyroidism.

The sample holds a few counts of this clonotype. The genes are TRBV7-3 and TRBJ2-2; a weak D match, TRBD1 (7 bases). This CDR3 is built from 14 residues. Germline CDR1 and CDR2: SGHTA and FQGTGA. V was shortened by 5 bases and J by 5 bases, with 12 bases between the two germline ends. CDR3 in amino acids: CASSASGGTGELFF. The CDR3 nucleotides read TGTGCCAGCAGCGCCTCAGGGGGGACCGGGGAGCTGTTTTTT.

This clonotype was counted at least ten times. The rearrangement uses TRBV19 and TRBJ1-2, with a weak D call TRBD1 (5 bases). Germline V gene lookup returns CDR1 LNHDA and CDR2 SQIVND (reference sequence). There are 14 residues in the CDR3. V lost 5 bases to trimming and J lost 5 bases, with 15 bases between them. Here the CDR3 DNA reads TGTGCCAGTAGTGCACCGGGACGAGCGTATGGCTACACCTTC. The encoded protein is CASSAPGRAYGYTF.

This sequence joins TRBV10-3 and TRBJ2-7, with D hard to call. V lost 10 bases and J 0 bases, leaving 13 bases between the germline ends. There are 13 residues in the CDR3. Germline-derived CDR1 and CDR2 are ENHRY and SYGVKD. In nucleotides, the CDR3 is TGTGCCAGCGCGCTGCTAGGCTCCTACGAGCAGTACTTC. The encoded protein is CASALLGSYEQYF.

This clonotype was detected many times. The chain uses TRBV2 and TRBJ1-2, with 7 positions matching TRBD1. The trim removed 11 bases at V and 2 bases at J, leaving 14 bases unmatched. The CDR3 consists of 15 residues. CDR1 is SNHLY and CDR2 is FYNNEI in the germline V gene. The chain's CDR3 is CASQDRQGNNYGYTF. In DNA form, the CDR3 reads TGTGCCTCCCAAGATAGACAGGGCAACAACTATGGCTACACCTTC.

This clonotype was counted at least ten times. The rearrangement links TRBV13 to TRBJ2-7; D is undetermined. V was cut by 4 bases and J by 1 base, with 11 bases left in between. Germline V gene data show CDR1 as PRHDT and CDR2 as FYEKMQ (reference sequence). The CDR3 sequence is 14 residues long. The CDR3 DNA sequence: TGTGCCAGCAGCTCACCATGGGGATCCTACGAGCAGTACTTC. Its protein is CASSSPWGSYEQYF.

This clonotype was counted only a few times. The chain recombines TRBV20-1 with TRBJ1-1; D gene uncertain. Germline loops: CDR1 DFQATT, CDR2 SNEGSKA (reference sequence). The V end was cut by 3 bases, the J end by 4 bases, with 12 bases between. The CDR3 runs to 13 residues. Written as DNA, the CDR3 is TGCAGTGCTAGCTCCGGGTATGCCACTGAAGCTTTCTTT. Its protein is CSASSGYATEAFF.

This chain links TRBV9 with TRBJ1-3; possible D gene TRBD1, 5 bases. The V gene lost 3 bases and the J gene lost 4 bases, with 11 bases spanning the gap. This CDR3 is 14 amino acids long. Looked up from germline, CDR1 is SGDLS and CDR2 is YYNGEE. The CDR3 loop reads CASSAAGVGNTIYF. The CDR3 nucleotides are TGTGCCAGCAGCGCGGCGGGGGTCGGAAACACCATATATTTT.

This clonotype has a handful of counts. The chain couples TRBV6-5 to TRBJ2-7; 10 bases match TRBD2. V lost 2 bases to trimming and J lost 4 bases; unmatched junction nucleotides: 2. The germline gives CDR1 MNHEY, CDR2 SVGAGI. The CDR3 covers 14 residues. The CDR3, as DNA: TGTGCCAGCAGTTACCTAGCGGGGGCTTACGAGCAGTACTTC. This encodes CASSYLAGAYEQYF.

The count of this clonotype is one. The rearrangement links TRBV20-1 to TRBJ1-2, with D possibly matching TRBD1 (6 bases). The germline CDR1 and CDR2 sequences are DFQATT and SNEGSKA (reference sequence). This CDR3 comprises 12 residues. V dropped 3 bases and J dropped 7 bases, with 12 bases sitting between them. CDR3 region: CSASAGALGYTF. The CDR3 region has the DNA TGCAGTGCTAGCGCGGGGGCTCTTGGCTACACCTTC.

As for this clonotype: With a much larger clone just one base away, this may be a read error. The chain has TRBV7-8 and TRBJ1-4, with TRBD1 matching over 10 bases. From germline, CDR1 is SGHVS and CDR2 FQNEAQ. The CDR3 has 14 residues. CDR3 DNA: TGTGTCAGCAGCTTCGGGACAGGGGTTGCAAAACTGTTTTTT. Translated: CVSSFGTGVAKLFF. The full variable domain, in which reference TRBV7-8 and TRBJ1-4 provide the parts outside the CDR3, is GAGVSQSPRYKVAKRGQDVALRCDPISGHVSLFWYQQALGQGPEFLTYFQNEAQLDKSGLPSDRFFAERPEGSVSTLKIQRTQQEDSAVYLCVSSFGTGVAKLFFGSGTQLSVL.

The chain employs TRBV29-1 and TRBJ1-2, with D hard to call. The V end was cut by 4 bases, the J end by 6 bases, with 15 bases between. The CDR3 has 13 amino acids. Per germline, CDR1 SQVTM and CDR2 ANQGSEA. CDR3 in amino acids: CSVGKGRTDGYTF. As DNA, the CDR3 is TGCAGCGTTGGAAAGGGCAGGACGGATGGCTACACCTTC.

The V and J genes are TRBV7-9 and TRBJ2-7; TRBD1 might be the D (6 bases). Germline V gene data show CDR1 as SEHNR and CDR2 as FQNEAQ (reference sequence). The CDR3 has 14 residues. Deletions cut 2 bases from V and 3 bases from J, with 11 bases between. CDR3 loop: CASSLKGQLYEQYF. For the CDR3, the DNA is TGTGCCAGCAGCTTAAAAGGACAGCTCTACGAGCAGTACTTC.

In this sample, this clonotype turned up many times. One junction end does not reproduce the germline sequence, and a read error may be involved. V is TRBV7-7 and J is TRBJ2-2; no clear D. Germline V lookup: CDR1 SSHAT, CDR2 FNYEAQ (reference sequence). This CDR3 spans 13 amino acids. The CDR3 DNA sequence: TGTGCTAGCAGCCAAGAGGTGGCCGGGGAGCTGTTTTTT. Its protein is CASSQEVAGELFF.

The J gene is TRBJ2-7, the V gene TRBV7-2, with 11 bases fitting TRBD2. Per the germline V gene, CDR1 is SGHTA and CDR2 is FQGNSA. Losses at the gene ends were 5 bases for V and 2 bases for J; bases not matched to a gene: 5. CDR3 length equals 15 residues. The DNA of the CDR3 is TGTGCCAGCAGCCAAACGGGACTAGCGGCCTACGAGCAGTACTTC. It translates to CASSQTGLAAYEQYF.

Regarding this clonotype: A much more abundant neighbour one base away suggests this may be a read error. CDR3 sequence: CATSSSELARSYGQYF. In DNA form, the CDR3 reads TGTGCCACCAGCAGTTCTGAACTAGCTCGGTCCTACGGGCAGTACTTC. This chain uses TRBV15 with TRBJ2-7; D may be TRBD2 (6 bases). This CDR3 spans 16 amino acids. Germline-derived CDR1 and CDR2 are LNHNV and YYDKDF (reference sequence).

This clonotype has just one count. This clone may be a read error of a much larger clone one base away. V gene TRBV9 combines with J gene TRBJ2-5; D is unclear. Per the germline V gene, CDR1 is SGDLS and CDR2 is YYNGEE. Trimming stripped 3 bases from V and 0 bases from J, with 9 bases between. This CDR3 region has 14 residues. The CDR3 DNA sequence: TGTGCCAGCAGCGCAGAAGGGAACCAAGAGACCCAGTACTTC. Protein sequence: CASSAEGNQETQYF.

This clonotype occurred a few times. The chain combines TRBV4-3 with TRBJ2-5; D remains ambiguous. The germline V gene encodes CDR1 LGHNA and CDR2 YSLEER. The V and J ends lost 0 bases and 5 bases respectively, with 10 bases between them. This CDR3 contains 14 residues. In nucleotides, the CDR3 is TGCGCCAGCAGCCAAGACCCCAGGCAGGAGACCCAGTACTTC. Its translation: CASSQDPRQETQYF.

Notes on this clonotype: Just one base apart from a much larger clone, this may be a read error. This chain connects TRBV19 to TRBJ1-2; a possible D gene is TRBD1 (5 bases). This CDR3 comprises 11 residues. The germline gives CDR1 LNHDA, CDR2 SQIVND (reference sequence). Trimming cost V 8 bases and J 6 bases, with 10 bases left between them. The DNA for the CDR3 is TGTGCCAGTCGTGGCAGGGATGGCTACACCTTC. Its translation: CASRGRDGYTF.

This clonotype was counted at least ten times. V and J are TRBV9 and TRBJ1-1; 7 nucleotides line up with TRBD1. After removal of 3 bases from V and 8 bases from J, the junction contained 13 bases not matched to a gene. This CDR3 contains 15 residues. CDR1 and CDR2 (germline): SGDLS, YYNGEE. In nucleotides, the CDR3 is TGTGCCAGCAGCGCGTATCGTGGGGACAGACAAGAAGCTTTCTTT. Translated, it gives CASSAYRGDRQEAFF.

This clonotype was detected a few times. The CDR3 nucleotides read TGTGCCAGCAGCTTAGCGCCCCCGTTCGAGCAGTACTTC. Amino acids: CASSLAPPFEQYF. V gene TRBV7-8 combines with J gene TRBJ2-7; D gene unclear. V dropped 0 bases and J dropped 6 bases, with 9 bases sitting between them. The germline V gene encodes CDR1 SGHVS and CDR2 FQNEAQ. The CDR3 is 13 amino acids.

Worth noting for this clonotype: This may be a read error, as it is one base from a much larger clone. The rearrangement links TRBV20-1 to TRBJ2-5, with D possibly matching TRBD2 (6 bases). The CDR3 length is 13 residues. Per germline, CDR1 DFQATT and CDR2 SNEGSKA (reference sequence). The germline V and J ends were trimmed by 1 base and 7 bases, with 13 bases remaining between them. This CDR3 is CSARGGGKGTQYF. DNA for the CDR3: TGCAGTGCTAGAGGAGGCGGGAAAGGGACCCAGTACTTC.

The rearrangement links TRBV7-3 to TRBJ2-5; perhaps TRBD2 as D (6 bases). V was clipped by 10 bases and J by 1 base, with 13 bases between them. The CDR3 is 13 amino acids. Germline assignment: CDR1 SGHTA and CDR2 FQGTGA. CDR3 loop: CAISSGAQETQYF. CDR3 bases: TGTGCCATAAGTAGCGGAGCCCAAGAGACCCAGTACTTC.

CDR3 coding DNA: TGTGCCAGCAGCTTGTTTCAAGAGGGGGGAGGCTACACCTTC. Protein: CASSLFQEGGGYTF. The chain uses TRBV5-6 and TRBJ1-2; maybe TRBD1 (6 bases). Trimming pared 1 base from V and 8 bases from J, leaving 15 bases between. The CDR3 consists of 14 residues. Germline V CDR1 and CDR2: SGHDT, YYEEEE.

In its sample, this clonotype was seen many times. The rearrangement links TRBV7-9 to TRBJ1-6; D is uncertain. The CDR3 has 14 amino acids. Germline V lookup: CDR1 SEHNR, CDR2 FQNEAQ (reference sequence). The ends were cut back, 1 base at V and 7 bases at J, with 8 bases in the middle. The CDR3: CASSLVETNSPLHF. The CDR3 region has the DNA TGTGCCAGCAGCTTAGTCGAGACCAATTCACCCCTCCACTTT.

This clonotype was observed a handful of times. The chain couples TRBV3-1 to TRBJ1-1; 7 nucleotides match TRBD1. Trimming cost V 4 bases and J 1 base; bases outside gene matches: 9. The CDR3 length is 16 residues. Looked up from germline, CDR1 is LGHDT and CDR2 is YNNKEL (reference sequence). The DNA for the CDR3 is TGTGCCAGCAGCCCGACAGGGACCGGCCGGAACACTGAAGCTTTCTTT. Amino acids: CASSPTGTGRNTEAFF.

This clonotype was recorded many times. The rearrangement links TRBV12-3 or TRBV12-4 to TRBJ2-7; TRBD1 or TRBD2 may be the D gene (5 bases each). With 6 bases removed from V and 3 bases from J, the gap between germline ends came to 12 bases. The CDR3 spans 13 residues. The CDR3 nucleotides are TGTGCCAGCAGCCTAGAGGGGTTCTACGAGCAGTACTTC. Translating it yields CASSLEGFYEQYF.

To note about this clonotype: A much larger clone lies one base from this, so it may be a read error. The chain couples TRBV12-3 or TRBV12-4 to TRBJ1-5, with 8 bases aligning to TRBD1. The CDR3 consists of 14 residues. Germline trimming cut 6 bases from V and 5 bases from J; bases unmatched to any gene: 6. The CDR3 DNA follows: TGTGCCAGCAGCCCGGACAGGGTCCATCAGCCCCAGCATTTT. Translation: CASSPDRVHQPQHF.

This chain connects TRBV20-1 to TRBJ2-6, with TRBD1 as a possible D gene (5 bases). Germline-derived CDR1 and CDR2 are DFQATT and SNEGSKA (reference sequence). This CDR3 region has 15 residues. Trimming took 6 bases from V and 5 from J, leaving 17 bases between them. CDR3 region: CSAPAWGAWANVLTF. CDR3 sequence (DNA): TGCAGTGCCCCGGCCTGGGGCGCCTGGGCCAACGTCCTGACTTTC.

V gene TRBV7-8 combines with J gene TRBJ1-5; D is undetermined. This CDR3 contains 13 residues. Trimming cost V 6 bases and J 1 base, with 7 bases left between them. Germline assignment: CDR1 SGHVS and CDR2 FQNEAQ. CDR3 bases: TGTGCCAGCAGTCGCTCGAGCAATCAGCCCCAGCATTTT. This translates into CASSRSSNQPQHF.